The 9 T cell receptor beta chains presented below share a single source sample, sequenced in a study of T cells after somatic rescue of genetic block. Profiled with immunoSEQ multiplex PCR; TCRdb holds only in-frame clones, not every one. The data show more than 7,500 clones, roughly 81% seen once. The sample consisted of peripheral blood mononuclear cells (PBMCs). These TCRs come from a boy between 10 and 17 years old.

This clone has a single count. This chain links TRBV28 with TRBJ2-7; 8 bases are shared with TRBD1. The CDR3 consists of 17 residues. In germline, CDR1 is MDHEN, CDR2 SYDVKM. V trimming: 5 bases; J trimming: 12 bases; junction bases outside the gene matches: 24. For the CDR3, the DNA is TGTGCCAGCAGTCCTCTAACCCTCCGGGACAGGCTACCCGGGGGGTACTTC. Protein sequence: CASSPLTLRDRLPGGYF.

The rearrangement uses TRBV11-3 and TRBJ2-5; 11 nucleotides match TRBD2. J was trimmed by 3 bases and V by 1 base; bases with no gene match: 1. In germline, CDR1 is SGHNT, CDR2 YENEEA. CDR3 length: 15 amino acids. The CDR3 sequence is CASSLALAGEETQYF. In nucleotides, the CDR3 is TGTGCCAGCAGCTTAGCACTAGCGGGGGAAGAGACCCAGTACTTC.

The genes are TRBV7-2 and TRBJ1-2; D is ambiguous. CDR3 length: 14 amino acids. Germline V gene data show CDR1 as SGHTA and CDR2 as FQGNSA. The V end lost 1 base, the J end lost 4 bases, and 10 bases lay between the germline ends. In nucleotides, the CDR3 is TGTGCCAGCAGCTTAGTGGGGATTAGCTATGGCTACACCTTC. Amino acids: CASSLVGISYGYTF.

The chain joins TRBV7-2 to TRBJ1-2; D may be TRBD1 (6 bases). The V gene lost 1 base and the J gene lost 6 bases, with 15 bases spanning the gap. Germline CDR1 and CDR2: SGHTA and FQGNSA. This CDR3 region has 15 residues. CDR3 sequence reads: CASSLVGGLRDGYTF. Written as DNA, the CDR3 is TGTGCCAGCAGCTTAGTCGGGGGGCTAAGGGATGGCTACACCTTC.

The chain has TRBV9 and TRBJ1-1; D uncertain. The CDR3 consists of 16 residues. V lost 0 bases and J 5 bases, leaving 17 bases between the germline ends. The germline V gene encodes CDR1 SGDLS and CDR2 YYNGEE. The CDR3 spells CASSVGVGGLSTEAFF. The CDR3 DNA reads TGTGCCAGCAGCGTAGGGGTAGGAGGGCTTAGTACTGAAGCTTTCTTT.

V is TRBV6-5 and J is TRBJ2-1; D could derive from TRBD1 or TRBD2 (5 bases each). CDR1 and CDR2 (germline): MNHEY, SVGAGI. Trimming cost V 0 bases and J 6 bases, with 9 bases left between them. CDR3 length equals 14 residues. The CDR3 DNA is TGTGCCAGCAGTTACTCCGGGGCACCCAATGAGCAGTTCTTC. It translates to CASSYSGAPNEQFF.

This sequence joins TRBV7-9 and TRBJ2-7; tentatively, D is TRBD1 (6 bases). This CDR3 contains 12 residues. The V and J ends lost 5 bases and 6 bases respectively, with 11 bases between them. Looked up from germline, CDR1 is SEHNR and CDR2 is FQNEAQ (reference sequence). The CDR3 nucleotides read TGTGCCAGCAGCCTGGACAGAGGCGAGCAGTACTTC. It encodes CASSLDRGEQYF.

This chain joins TRBV18 and TRBJ1-3; TRBD1 might be the D (5 bases). Germline CDR1 and CDR2: KGHSH and LQKENI. Trimming took off 3 bases at V and 3 bases at J, with 12 bases between the two ends. The length of the CDR3 is 15 residues. In DNA form, the CDR3 reads TGTGCCAGCTCACCTTCCGAGGGGCATGGAAACACCATATATTTT. This codes for CASSPSEGHGNTIYF.

Concerning this clone: One end of the junction is discordant with germline, which a read error may explain. The chain joins TRBV7-8 to TRBJ1-3, with D hard to call. There are 11 residues in the CDR3. In germline, CDR1 is SGHVS, CDR2 FQNEAQ. The CDR3 region is CASSPGNTIYF. The CDR3 bases are TGTGCCAGCAGCCCTGGGAACACCATATATTTT. Combining the CDR3 with reference TRBV7-8 and TRBJ1-3 gives the whole variable domain GAGVSQSPRYKVAKRGQDVALRCDPISGHVSLFWYQQALGQGPEFLTYFQNEAQLDKSGLPSDRFFAERPEGSVSTLKIQRTQQEDSAVYLCASSPGNTIYFGEGSWLTVV.